The 20 T cell receptor beta chains presented below share a single source sample, sequenced in a study of patients and donors after allogeneic stem cell transplantation. Each CDR3 protein is one row after TCRdb ran MiXCR on the RT-PCR reads. The sample holds 150,000 to 200,000 distinct CDR3 sequences; less than 45% are singletons and the top ten take 33%. The sequenced sample was blood, either unsorted or a sorted T cell fraction (not recorded which). The receptors shown here come from a human donor who was either an allogeneic HSCT recipient or a stem cell or donor lymphocyte infusion donor (not recorded which). It is not recorded whose cells these are; they may come from a transplant donor.

In its sample, this clonotype was seen a few times. The chain has TRBV4-1 and TRBJ1-1; 8 bases are a match to TRBD1. Germline V gene sequence: CDR1 MGHRA, CDR2 YSYEKL. This CDR3 has 15 amino acids. The V segment lost 4 bases and the J segment 2 bases; nucleotides outside the gene matches: 6. In DNA, the CDR3 is TGCGCCAGCAGCCGCCTGGGACAGGCAAACACTGAAGCTTTCTTT. This translates into CASSRLGQANTEAFF.

About this clonotype itself: This is likely a read error, given that the CDR3 carries no conserved phenylalanine or tryptophan at its end. V gene TRBV3-1 combines with J gene TRBJ2-7; D gene unclear. The CDR3 is made up of 14 amino acids. The germline CDR1 and CDR2 sequences are LGHDT and YNNKEL (reference sequence). Trimming removed 0 bases at V and 2 bases at J, with 8 bases between. The CDR3: CASSQDVAPYEQYS. The CDR3 DNA sequence: TGTGCCAGCAGCCAAGACGTTGCACCCTACGAGCAGTACTCC.

This clonotype was detected many times. The chain carries TRBV3-1 and TRBJ2-1; D unclear. Germline CDR1 is LGHDT and CDR2 is YNNKEL (reference sequence). V was shortened by 1 base and J by 9 bases, with 16 bases between the two germline ends. The CDR3 consists of 15 residues. Here the CDR3 DNA reads TGTGCCAGCAGCCAAGTCTCAATTTATAGTAGTGAGCAGTTCTTC. Translation: CASSQVSIYSSEQFF.

This rearrangement joins TRBV29-1 to TRBJ2-3; D uncertain. The CDR3 consists of 10 residues. Germline V gene data show CDR1 as SQVTM and CDR2 as ANQGSEA. V lost 7 bases, J lost 6 bases, and 8 bases lay in between. This CDR3 is CSAPLDTQYF. CDR3 bases: TGCAGCGCCCCGTTGGATACGCAGTATTTT.

This chain uses TRBV7-3 with TRBJ2-3; the match to TRBD2 covers 7 bases. With V trimmed by 6 bases and J by 4 bases, 13 bases remained unmatched. The CDR3 covers 16 residues. Germline CDR1 reads SGHTA; CDR2 reads FQGTGA. This chain's CDR3 is CASSPISGGRADTQYF. In DNA, the CDR3 is TGTGCCAGCAGTCCAATATCAGGCGGGAGAGCAGATACGCAGTATTTT. Drawing the rest from reference TRBV7-3 and TRBJ2-3, the complete variable domain is GAGVSQTPSNKVTEKGKYVELRCDPISGHTALYWYRQSLGQGPEFLIYFQGTGAADDSGLPNDRFFAVRPEGSVSTLKIQRTERGDSAVYLCASSPISGGRADTQYFGPGTRLTVL.

J is TRBJ1-1 and V is TRBV7-9; a weak D match, TRBD1 (6 bases). Germline V gene data show CDR1 as SEHNR and CDR2 as FQNEAQ (reference sequence). The V and J ends lost 5 bases and 1 base respectively, with 11 bases between them. The CDR3 is 14 amino acids. The CDR3 sequence: CASSLGQTNTEAFF. CDR3 sequence (DNA): TGTGCCAGCAGCCTGGGACAAACGAACACTGAAGCTTTCTTT.

This clonotype was seen just once. The chain is built from TRBV20-1 and TRBJ2-7; maybe TRBD2 (5 bases). V dropped 6 bases and J dropped 3 bases, with 18 bases sitting between them. The CDR3 spans 14 residues. Germline loops: CDR1 DFQATT, CDR2 SNEGSKA (reference sequence). This chain's CDR3 is CSAEQLARFYEQYF. In DNA form, the CDR3 reads TGCAGTGCGGAGCAGCTAGCAAGATTCTACGAGCAGTACTTC.

The rearrangement joins TRBV7-9 to TRBJ2-7; D is unresolved. Looked up from germline, CDR1 is SEHNR and CDR2 is FQNEAQ (reference sequence). The V gene lost 4 bases and the J gene lost 0 bases, with 13 bases spanning the gap. CDR3 length: 15 amino acids. The CDR3: CASSSDGPSSYEQYF. CDR3 DNA sequence: TGTGCCAGCAGCTCGGACGGACCATCCTCCTACGAGCAGTACTTC. The variable domain in full, completed from reference TRBV7-9 and TRBJ2-7, reads DTGVSQNPRHKITKRGQNVTFRCDPISEHNRLYWYRQTLGQGPEFLTYFQNEAQLEKSRLLSDRFSAERPKGSFSTLEIQRTEQGDSAMYLCASSSDGPSSYEQYFGPGTRLTVT.

There are a few counts of this clonotype. The rearrangement joins TRBV5-5 to TRBJ1-1; TRBD1 might be the D (5 bases). This CDR3 is 15 amino acids long. Germline lookup yields CDR1 SGHKS and CDR2 YYEKEE (reference sequence). Trimming removed 5 bases from V and 4 bases from J, with 18 bases in between. The CDR3 sequence is CASSSPGTFFTEAFF. CDR3 nucleotide sequence: TGTGCCAGCAGTTCTCCCGGGACTTTTTTCACTGAAGCTTTCTTT.

The chain is built from TRBV7-3 and TRBJ1-1, with D uncertain. The CDR3 contains 15 residues. V shed 1 base and J shed 2 bases, with 11 bases lying between them. In germline, CDR1 is SGHTA, CDR2 FQGTGA. CDR3 DNA sequence: TGTGCCAGCAGCTTAATTCGTGGGGAAAACACTGAAGCTTTCTTT. This sequence encodes CASSLIRGENTEAFF.

The sample holds a few counts of this clonotype. The V and J genes are TRBV9 and TRBJ2-7; D ambiguous. There are 13 residues in the CDR3. V was pared by 0 bases and J by 1 base, with 5 bases between. The germline CDR1 and CDR2 sequences are SGDLS and YYNGEE. CDR3 loop: CASSVGGSYEQYF. DNA of the CDR3: TGTGCCAGCAGCGTAGGGGGATCCTACGAGCAGTACTTC.

The chain has TRBV7-3 and TRBJ2-3; perhaps D is TRBD1 or TRBD2 (6 bases each). The CDR3 is 16 residues long. V was clipped by 5 bases and J by 3 bases, with 18 bases between them. From germline, CDR1 is SGHTA and CDR2 FQGTGA. DNA for the CDR3: TGTGCCAGCAGCCCGCTTGGGGGCGGGATAACAGATACGCAGTATTTT. Translated, it gives CASSPLGGGITDTQYF. Filled out from reference TRBV7-3 and TRBJ2-3, the complete variable domain reads GAGVSQTPSNKVTEKGKYVELRCDPISGHTALYWYRQSLGQGPEFLIYFQGTGAADDSGLPNDRFFAVRPEGSVSTLKIQRTERGDSAVYLCASSPLGGGITDTQYFGPGTRLTVL.

V usage is TRBV12-3 or TRBV12-4 and J usage is TRBJ1-1; D possibly corresponds to TRBD1 (5 bases). Trimming pared 2 bases from V and 3 bases from J, leaving 13 bases between. CDR3 size: 15 residues. The CDR3 sequence is CASSLSKGQDTEAFF. CDR3 sequence (DNA): TGTGCCAGCAGTTTATCGAAGGGGCAGGACACTGAAGCTTTCTTT.

The CDR3 here is CATSDLEMFSGQETQYF. CDR3 DNA sequence: TGTGCCACCAGTGATTTGGAGATGTTTAGCGGGCAAGAGACCCAGTACTTC. V gene TRBV24-1 combines with J gene TRBJ2-5; 7 bases are shared with TRBD2. There are 17 residues in the CDR3. The V gene end was trimmed by 0 bases and the J gene end by 2 bases; junction bases not matched to a gene: 8. The germline CDR1 and CDR2 sequences are KGHDR and SFDVKD.

This clonotype was seen only a few times. The J gene is TRBJ2-1, the V gene TRBV12-3 or TRBV12-4; a weak D match, TRBD2 (6 bases). V was pared by 0 bases and J by 1 base, with 10 bases between. The CDR3 runs to 16 residues. The CDR3 protein is CASSLAGGTSYNEQFF. CDR3 nucleotide sequence: TGTGCCAGCAGTTTAGCGGGCGGGACGTCCTACAATGAGCAGTTCTTC.

This clonotype has more than one count but fewer than ten. The rearrangement links TRBV7-9 to TRBJ2-1; TRBD1 or TRBD2 may be the D gene (5 bases each). The CDR3 sequence is 15 residues long. V lost 5 bases, J lost 2 bases, and 13 bases lay in between. Germline CDR1 reads SEHNR; CDR2 reads FQNEAQ (reference sequence). Here the CDR3 DNA reads TGTGCCAGCAGCGCAGAGGGGTTCGCCTACAATGAGCAGTTCTTC. This codes for CASSAEGFAYNEQFF.

The sample holds a few counts of this clonotype. This sequence joins TRBV4-2 and TRBJ2-2; D remains ambiguous. CDR1 and CDR2 from the germline V gene are LGHNA and YNFKEQ. The CDR3 consists of 12 residues. The V and J ends lost 7 bases and 3 bases respectively, with 6 bases between them. CDR3 sequence (DNA): TGTGCCAGCATGGACCACACCGGGGAGCTGTTTTTT. Amino acid sequence: CASMDHTGELFF.

In this sample, this clonotype turned up a few times. The J gene is TRBJ1-4, the V gene TRBV28; TRBD1 matches 7 bases. The V segment lost 2 bases and the J segment 0 bases; nucleotides outside the gene matches: 3. Germline CDR1 MDHEN, CDR2 SYDVKM. This CDR3 is built from 16 residues. The DNA for the CDR3 is TGTGCCAGCAGTTTACGTGGGACAGCAACTAATGAAAAACTGTTTTTT. This encodes CASSLRGTATNEKLFF. The entire variable domain, with the rest obtained from reference TRBV28 and TRBJ1-4, is as follows: DVKVTQSSRYLVKRTGEKVFLECVQDMDHENMFWYRQDPGLGLRLIYFSYDVKMKEKGDIPEGYSVSREKKERFSLILESASTNQTSMYLCASSLRGTATNEKLFFGSGTQLSVL.

The chain is built from TRBV9 and TRBJ2-6; D is uncertain. The CDR3 spans 17 residues. CDR1 SGDLS and CDR2 YYNGEE come from the germline V gene. V gave up 0 bases and J gave up 1 base, with 11 bases separating them. The CDR3 DNA is TGTGCCAGCAGCGTAGTCGGCAGACTTTCTGGGGCCAACGTCCTGACTTTC. It translates to CASSVVGRLSGANVLTF.

This clonotype came up once. This sequence joins TRBV12-3 or TRBV12-4 and TRBJ2-7; 8 nucleotides match TRBD1. This CDR3 is built from 15 residues. V was pared by 6 bases and J by 5 bases, with 12 bases of the junction left unmatched. As DNA, the CDR3 is TGTGCCAGCAGCAGGGGGCCGACTGGGTTCGACGAGCAGTACTTC. Its protein is CASSRGPTGFDEQYF.